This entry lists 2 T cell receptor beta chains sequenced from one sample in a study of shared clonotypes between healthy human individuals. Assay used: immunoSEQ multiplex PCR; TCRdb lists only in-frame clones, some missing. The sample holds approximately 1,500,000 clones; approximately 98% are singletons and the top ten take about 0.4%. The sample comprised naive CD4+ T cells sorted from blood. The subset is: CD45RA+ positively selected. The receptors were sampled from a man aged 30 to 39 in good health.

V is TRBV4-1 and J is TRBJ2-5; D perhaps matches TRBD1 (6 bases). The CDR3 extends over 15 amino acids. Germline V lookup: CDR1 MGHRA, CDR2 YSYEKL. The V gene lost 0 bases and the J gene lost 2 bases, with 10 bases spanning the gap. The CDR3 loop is CASSQEGTNQETQYF. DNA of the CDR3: TGCGCCAGCAGCCAAGAGGGGACAAATCAAGAGACCCAGTACTTC.

The CDR3: CASSVVAGAYEQYF. CDR3 coding DNA: TGTGCCAGCAGCGTAGTGGCGGGAGCCTACGAGCAGTACTTC. The chain has TRBV9 and TRBJ2-7, with 7 bases that match TRBD2. The CDR3 runs 14 residues. J was trimmed by 2 bases and V by 0 bases; bases with no gene match: 2. Germline V lookup: CDR1 SGDLS, CDR2 YYNGEE.